This is a list of T cell receptor beta chains from one sample in a study of T-cell memory formation after mild COVID-19. MiXCR, applied by TCRdb to the 5' RACE reads, yields one record per CDR3 protein. The sample gives about 150,000 distinct CDR3 sequences, approximately 26% of which show up once; approximately 25% is in the top ten. Sample: PBMCs or a T cell subset sorted from them (not recorded which). Every receptor here comes from an adult woman who had mild COVID-19 (a few samples of this study predate the infection). Cell type and time point are not known. Both conserved end residues are part of each CDR3. The D gene is left open where the match is weak. Not every row has a clone size; where given, it reads once, few, many or a size class.

TRBV6-1	.	TRBJ2-2	.	TGTGCCAGCAGTGTACAGGAAACCGGGGAGCTGTTTTTT	CASSVQETGELFF
TRBV7-9	.	TRBJ2-3	few	TGTGCCAGCAGCTTACCGCTATCCCCCCAAGATACGCAGTATTTT	CASSLPLSPQDTQYF
TRBV7-9	.	TRBJ2-1	.	TGTGCCAGCAGCTTAGCAGACAGTGTGGCGATCTTC	CASSLADSVAIF
TRBV6-1	TRBD1	TRBJ2-7	few	TGTGCCAGCAGTCCCGGGACAGGGAGCGCCTACGAGCAGTACTTC	CASSPGTGSAYEQYF
TRBV24-1	.	TRBJ2-3	few	TGTGCCACCAGTGATTTAGGGGGGAAGGACAGGAGCACAGATACGCAGTATTTT	CATSDLGGKDRSTDTQYF
TRBV9	.	TRBJ2-3	few	TGTGCCAGCAGCCTTTGGGATACGCAGTATTTT	CASSLWDTQYF
TRBV14	.	TRBJ2-2	few	TGTGCCAGCAGCCGTGACATCTTCACCGGGGAGCTGTTTTTT	CASSRDIFTGELFF
TRBV29-1	TRBD2	TRBJ2-1	.	TGCAGCGTTGAAGATCCGCGGAGACTAGCGGGAAGGTATGGTGAGCAGTTCTTC	CSVEDPRRLAGRYGEQFF
TRBV7-6	.	TRBJ2-7	many	TGTGCCAGCAGCTTAGTTGGGACCTACGAGCAGTACTTC	CASSLVGTYEQYF
TRBV29-1	.	TRBJ1-1	few	TGCAGCGTTGCTCGGGGGGCGTACACTGAAGCTTTCTTT	CSVARGAYTEAFF
TRBV4-1	TRBD1	TRBJ1-1	.	TGCGCCAGCAGCCAAGGATACCGGGACAGTGTCATGAACACTGAAGCTTTCTTT	CASSQGYRDSVMNTEAFF
TRBV20-1	.	TRBJ1-5	few	TGCAGTGCTAGAAAAGTGGTTCAGCCCCAGCATTTT	CSARKVVQPQHF
TRBV9	TRBD2	TRBJ2-3	few	TGTGCCAGCAGAAGTGGGGGGGGTACAGATACGCAGTATTTT	CASRSGGGTDTQYF
TRBV2	.	TRBJ1-6	.	TGTGCCAGCAGGCCGACAGCGAGCTCCTATAATTCACCCCTCCACTTT	CASRPTASSYNSPLHF
TRBV29-1	.	TRBJ2-3	once	TGCAGCGTTGAGCGCCCAGATACGCAGTATTTT	CSVERPDTQYF
TRBV5-1	.	TRBJ2-3	few	TGCGCCAGCAGCTACGACAGCGCCGCAATCACAGATACGCAGTATTTT	CASSYDSAAITDTQYF
TRBV2	.	TRBJ2-1	.	TGTGCCAGCAGGGCGGGATACGAGCAGTTCTTC	CASRAGYEQFF
TRBV12-3/TRBV12-4	TRBD1	TRBJ1-1	.	TGTGCCAGCAGTCAATTTCAGGGGGCGCGAGGTTTCTTT	CASSQFQGARGFF
TRBV19	.	TRBJ2-1	.	TGTGCCAGTAGTCGATGGAATGAGCAGTTCTTC	CASSRWNEQFF
TRBV7-3	.	TRBJ2-7	few	TGTGCCAGCAGCGCCTTAGTGGGAAAGGGCTACGAGCAGTACTTC	CASSALVGKGYEQYF
TRBV15	TRBD2	TRBJ2-1	few	TGTGCCACCAGCAGACCCCGGGAGGTGAATGAGCAGTTCTTC	CATSRPREVNEQFF
TRBV6-5	.	TRBJ2-7	.	TGTGCCAGCAGTCCAGAACAGGGCCCCGCATCCCGCCACGAGCAGTACTTC	CASSPEQGPASRHEQYF
TRBV2	.	TRBJ2-7	.	TGTGCAAGCAGTGAGAGCAGCTCCTACGAGCAGTACTTC	CASSESSSYEQYF
TRBV29-1	TRBD2	TRBJ2-3	few	TGCAGCGTTGCAACTAGCGGGAGAGATACGCAGTATTTT	CSVATSGRDTQYF
TRBV6-2/TRBV6-3	.	TRBJ1-1	.	TGTGCCAGCAGTTACCTCGGTGAAGCTTTCTTT	CASSYLGEAFF
TRBV11-1	.	TRBJ1-2	.	TGTGCCAGCAGCAAGGACAGTTCTGGGGATGGCTACACCTTC	CASSKDSSGDGYTF
TRBV20-1	.	TRBJ2-7	few	TGCAGTGTGGTGGTACTCTCCTACGAGCAGTACTTC	CSVVVLSYEQYF
TRBV12-3/TRBV12-4	.	TRBJ2-6	few	TGTGCCAGCAGCCCTGGGACCGCCTCTGGGGCCAACGTCCTGACTTTC	CASSPGTASGANVLTF
TRBV9	TRBD1	TRBJ1-2	.	TGTGCCAGCAGCGGACAGGGTACCAACTATGGCTACACCTTC	CASSGQGTNYGYTF
TRBV4-3	TRBD1	TRBJ1-1	few	TGCGCCAGCAGCCAAGGGACAGGGCTCTATGAAGCTTTCTTT	CASSQGTGLYEAFF
TRBV6-6	.	TRBJ1-2	few	TGTGCCAGCAGTTACTCAACAGGGTTTAACTATGGCTACACCTTC	CASSYSTGFNYGYTF
TRBV20-1	TRBD1	TRBJ1-1	.	TGCAGTGCTATCCCGGGACAGCCGAACACTGAAGCTTTCTTT	CSAIPGQPNTEAFF
TRBV24-1	TRBD1	TRBJ2-2	few	TGTGCCACCAGTGATCTAACTGGACAGGGGGCGAACACCGGGGAGCTGTTTTTT	CATSDLTGQGANTGELFF
TRBV2	.	TRBJ2-1	.	TGTGCCAGCAGTGCGCCTCTCGTTTACAATGAGCAGTTCTTC	CASSAPLVYNEQFF
TRBV4-3	TRBD2	TRBJ2-3	.	TGCGCCAGCAGCCGGACTAGCGACACAGATACGCAGTATTTT	CASSRTSDTDTQYF
TRBV4-2	.	TRBJ1-1	few	TGTGCCAGCAGCCACATGAACACTGAAGCTTTCTTT	CASSHMNTEAFF
TRBV15	.	TRBJ2-2	few	TGTGCCACCAGCAGGACGAGGGGGACAACCGGGGAGCTGTTTTTT	CATSRTRGTTGELFF
TRBV4-2	.	TRBJ2-3	few	TGTGCCAGCAGCCAAGATTCCGAGGCCGTCCCCAAGGCGGATACGCAGTATTTT	CASSQDSEAVPKADTQYF
TRBV20-1	.	TRBJ1-6	few	TGCAGTGCTAGGCCTCGGACACGCTATAATTCACCCCTCCACTTT	CSARPRTRYNSPLHF
TRBV2	.	TRBJ2-1	few	TGTGCCAGCAGTGGGTACTATCACAATGAGCAGTTCTTC	CASSGYYHNEQFF
TRBV4-3	.	TRBJ1-1	.	TGCGCCAGCAGCTGGGGAGGGGGGGCAGGGAACACTGAAGCTTTCTTT	CASSWGGGAGNTEAFF
TRBV4-1	.	TRBJ2-1	.	TGCGCCAGCAGCCAAGAGGGGGGGCTCTACAATGAGCAGTTCTTC	CASSQEGGLYNEQFF
TRBV29-1	.	TRBJ2-2	.	TGCAGCGTTGAGGCCCTCGAGGGAGACTCCACCGGGGAGCTGTTTTTT	CSVEALEGDSTGELFF
TRBV29-1	.	TRBJ2-7	few	TGCAGCGCGCTGGACAGTTACGAGCAGTACTTC	CSALDSYEQYF
TRBV7-9	.	TRBJ2-7	few	TGTGCCAGCAGCTTCCCTAGTGGAGAGCAGTACTTC	CASSFPSGEQYF
TRBV29-1	.	TRBJ2-7	.	TGCAGCGTTGAAGTGCGGCACGACGAGCAGTACTTC	CSVEVRHDEQYF
TRBV25-1	TRBD1	TRBJ2-5	.	TGTGCCAGCAGTGAGTCCTACAGGGGAGAGACCCAGTACTTC	CASSESYRGETQYF
TRBV9	.	TRBJ2-1	few	TGTGCCAGCAGCGTAGAGGACGTCGTCTTAGCCGACAATGAGCAGTTCTTC	CASSVEDVVLADNEQFF
TRBV29-1	TRBD2	TRBJ2-3	few	TGCAGCGCCGAAGGGACTAGCGGGAGGTCCACAGATACGCAGTATTTT	CSAEGTSGRSTDTQYF
TRBV5-1	TRBD2	TRBJ2-1	.	TGCGCCAGCAGCCTGCGACTAGCGGGAGAGTTAAATGAGCAGTTCTTC	CASSLRLAGELNEQFF
TRBV4-1	.	TRBJ2-6	few	TGCGCCAGCAGCCATCCGACCCAAGGGGCAGACGCTGGGGCCAACGTCCTGACTTTC	CASSHPTQGADAGANVLTF
TRBV2	TRBD1	TRBJ1-4	many	TGTGCCAGCAGGGAGACAGGGCCACTTGAAAAACTGTTTTTT	CASRETGPLEKLFF
TRBV5-5	.	TRBJ1-1	.	TGTGCCAGCAGCGAAGGTGAGGGGAACACTGAAGCTTTCTTT	CASSEGEGNTEAFF
TRBV9	.	TRBJ1-6	.	TGTGCCAGCAGCGTAGCTCCATACACACGATACAGCACTCTTAATTCACCCCTCCACTTT	CASSVAPYTRYSTLNSPLHF
TRBV4-2	.	TRBJ2-7	.	TGTGCCAGCAGCCAAGTCGCGGGTAACTACGAGCAGTACTTC	CASSQVAGNYEQYF
TRBV3-1	.	TRBJ1-1	.	TGTGCCAGCAGCCTTAACAACGGGGGCGAAGCTTTCTTT	CASSLNNGGEAFF
TRBV6-4	.	TRBJ2-3	.	TGTGCCAGCAGTGACTCTGACACAGATACGCAGTATTTT	CASSDSDTDTQYF
TRBV24-1	.	TRBJ2-1	few	TGTGCCACCAGTGATTTCGAGGGACCTTACAGGGATGAGCAGTTCTTC	CATSDFEGPYRDEQFF
TRBV9	.	TRBJ2-3	.	TGTGCCAGCAGCGCCAATTTCCACACAGATACGCAGTATTTT	CASSANFHTDTQYF